The subject of this entry is one T cell receptor beta chain. This CDR3 is 16 amino acids long. Germline CDR1 is ENHRY and CDR2 is SYGVKD. V gave up 10 bases and J gave up 5 bases; unmatched junction bases: 13. These data originate in a study of blood T cell repertoires in COVID-19. Study-wide background: Sites across the United States, Italy and Spain contributed samples from acute and convalescent COVID-19. T cells, B-cell-depleted T cells, or PBMCs supplied cDNA or gDNA.

In the authors' workflow: Researchers report that nucleated cell counts were estimated from reference gene primer amplification. Sequenced by immunoSEQ multiplex PCR; TCRdb stores in-frame clones only, minus some. The D gene and trimming were derived from the DNA, and the V and J assignments and clone size from that table. In the table there are under 100,000 clones, approximately 86% of which are singletons. Sequencing was done on a sample of peripheral blood. The chain recombines TRBV10-3 with TRBJ2-3, with 12 nucleotides matching TRBD2. The TCR sequence derives from an older woman with active or convalescent COVID-19. CDR3 in DNA: TGTGCCACCGGTTCCAGGGTGACTAGCGGGGGAGATACGCAGTATTTT. Its translation is CATGSRVTSGGDTQYF.